These 11 T cell receptor beta chains were sequenced from one sample in a study of blood T cells in healthy people across ages. Alongside a J-beta primer mix, a sample-barcoded 5' primer served in a second PCR lasting 7 to 11 cycles. TCRdb analysed the 5' RACE reads with MiXCR anew, one entry per CDR3 protein. The table shows roughly 500,000 distinct CDR3 sequences, with 25% to 30% occurring only once. Sequencing was carried out using blood. Receptors were obtained from a woman in her 70s in good health.

The chain uses TRBV29-1 and TRBJ2-3; D could derive from TRBD1 or TRBD2 (6 bases each). Germline-derived CDR1 and CDR2 are SQVTM and ANQGSEA. Trimming removed 5 bases at V and 3 bases at J, with 9 bases between. The CDR3 has 12 residues. In DNA form, the CDR3 reads TGCAGCGTTAGGGGGGAGACAGATACGCAGTATTTT. This sequence encodes CSVRGETDTQYF.

This clonotype was found a few times. J is TRBJ1-5 and V is TRBV5-1; a possible D gene is TRBD1 (5 bases). Germline CDR1 and CDR2: SGHRS and YFSETQ. CDR3 size: 14 residues. V dropped 5 bases and J dropped 0 bases, with 9 bases sitting between them. CDR3: CASRPDSSNQPQHF. The CDR3 bases are TGCGCCAGCAGGCCAGACAGTAGCAATCAGCCCCAGCATTTT. The full variable domain, with the rest looked up from reference TRBV5-1 and TRBJ1-5, is KAGVTQTPRYLIKTRGQQVTLSCSPISGHRSVSWYQQTPGQGLQFLFEYFSETQRNKGNFPGRFSGRQFSNSRSEMNVSTLELGDSALYLCASRPDSSNQPQHFGDGTRLSIL.

The rearrangement joins TRBV20-1 to TRBJ2-5, with 7 positions matching TRBD2. The V and J ends lost 3 bases and 13 bases, in that order; junction bases with no gene match: 14. This CDR3 is 13 amino acids long. The V gene's germline CDR1 is DFQATT and CDR2 SNEGSKA (reference sequence). The CDR3 coding sequence is TGCAGTGCTAGGGCGGGAGATAAGCGGGGATGGTACTTC. Protein: CSARAGDKRGWYF.

The genes are TRBV6-5 and TRBJ1-4; perhaps TRBD1 as D (6 bases). The CDR3 length is 16 residues. V was trimmed by 0 bases and J by 6 bases, leaving 14 bases between them. In germline, CDR1 is MNHEY, CDR2 SVGAGI. CDR3 amino acids: CASSYSKGAGDEKLFF. The CDR3 nucleotides read TGTGCCAGCAGTTACTCGAAAGGGGCAGGGGATGAAAAACTGTTTTTT.

The chain couples TRBV7-2 to TRBJ2-7, with 11 bases aligning to TRBD2. Germline V gives CDR1 SGHTA, CDR2 FQGNSA. V lost 3 bases and J lost 1; bases outside the gene matches: 2. The CDR3 runs 15 residues. CDR3 sequence reads: CASSLTSGVSYEQYF. CDR3 DNA: TGTGCCAGCAGCTTGACTAGCGGGGTGTCCTACGAGCAGTACTTC.

This clonotype showed up just a few times. The genes are TRBV18 and TRBJ1-4; perhaps TRBD1 as D (5 bases). V lost 3 bases to trimming and J lost 5 bases, with 10 bases between them. Germline-derived CDR1 and CDR2 are KGHSH and LQKENI. This CDR3 contains 14 residues. The CDR3 sequence: CASSPPGRNEKLFF. In DNA form, the CDR3 reads TGTGCCAGCTCACCTCCAGGGAGAAATGAAAAACTGTTTTTT.

The CDR3 here is CASSLQRRDKNIQYF. The DNA of the CDR3 is TGTGCCAGCAGCTTGCAGAGGAGGGACAAAAACATTCAGTACTTC. V is TRBV7-2 and J is TRBJ2-4; maybe TRBD2 (6 bases). The CDR3 is made up of 15 amino acids. The germline V gene encodes CDR1 SGHTA and CDR2 FQGNSA. The ends were cut back, 3 bases at V and 3 bases at J, with 12 bases in the middle.

A few counts support this clonotype. V and J are TRBV20-1 and TRBJ2-1; 13 nucleotides line up with TRBD2. CDR3 size: 17 residues. Germline CDR1 and CDR2: DFQATT and SNEGSKA (reference sequence). J was trimmed by 0 bases and V by 1 base; bases with no gene match: 3. As DNA, the CDR3 is TGCAGTGCTAGAGGACTAGCGGGGGGTTTCTCCTACAATGAGCAGTTCTTC. The encoded protein is CSARGLAGGFSYNEQFF.

Details on this clonotype: Germline is not matched at one junction end, which may reflect a read error. The chain employs TRBV20-1 and TRBJ1-5; D unresolved. CDR3 length: 13 amino acids. The germline CDR1 and CDR2 sequences are DFQATT and SNEGSKA (reference sequence). The CDR3 nucleotides read TGCAGTGCTAGACAATATAGCAATCAGCCCCTGCATTTT. This codes for CSARQYSNQPLHF.

The CDR3: CASSRTPDTDTQYF. Written as DNA, the CDR3 is TGTGCCAGCAGCCGGACCCCTGACACAGATACGCAGTATTTT. This chain links TRBV4-2 with TRBJ2-3; no clear D gene. From germline, CDR1 is LGHNA and CDR2 YNFKEQ. The CDR3 contains 14 residues. The germline V and J ends were trimmed by 4 bases and 2 bases, with 10 bases remaining between them.

The chain carries TRBV6-1 and TRBJ2-7; D is undetermined. Germline V gene data show CDR1 as MNHNS and CDR2 as SASEGT. The CDR3 has 18 residues. Deletions cut 6 bases from V and 1 base from J, with 25 bases between. In DNA form, the CDR3 reads TGTGCCAGCAGCCCTGATGGGGTATCAGCCCCCCGATCCTACGAGCAGTACTTC. Translating gives CASSPDGVSAPRSYEQYF.